The next 27 T cell receptor beta chains were all read from a single sample in a study of T cell changes during pregnancy in multiple sclerosis. TCRdb's copy holds only in-frame clones and misses some; the assay was immunoSEQ multiplex PCR. This table has more than 40,000 clones, around 92% appearing once. Source: CD4+ T cells from peripheral blood mononuclear cells, taken in the third trimester of pregnancy. These receptors all stem from a female donor with multiple sclerosis, enrolled in a pregnancy study.

The rearrangement links TRBV25-1 to TRBJ2-6, with TRBD1 matching over 12 bases. Germline CDR1 reads MGHDK; CDR2 reads SYGVNS. V lost 4 bases to trimming and J lost 0 bases; unmatched junction nucleotides: 4. The CDR3 has 18 amino acids. The CDR3 DNA reads as TGTGCCAGCAGTGGTCGGGACAGGGGGCTCTCTGGGGCCAACGTCCTGACTTTC. This encodes CASSGRDRGLSGANVLTF.

The gene calls are TRBV10-3 and TRBJ2-7, with 8 bases matching TRBD2. There are 14 residues in the CDR3. Germline V gene lookup returns CDR1 ENHRY and CDR2 SYGVKD. Germline trimming cut 3 bases from V and 3 bases from J; bases unmatched to any gene: 4. Here the CDR3 reads CAISDGLAGYEQYF. CDR3 DNA: TGTGCCATCAGTGACGGGCTAGCGGGCTACGAGCAGTACTTC.

The rearrangement links TRBV11-2 to TRBJ2-1; 10 nucleotides match TRBD2. This CDR3 region has 16 residues. The germline CDR1 and CDR2 sequences are SGHAT and FQNNGV. J was trimmed by 4 bases and V by 6 bases; bases with no gene match: 9. The CDR3 is CASRPTGTSVYNEQFF. The CDR3 DNA reads TGTGCCAGCAGGCCAACCGGGACTAGCGTTTACAATGAGCAGTTCTTC.

The chain links TRBV2 to TRBJ2-2, with D possibly TRBD2 on 6 matching bases. The CDR3 sequence is 16 residues long. Germline V gene data show CDR1 as SNHLY and CDR2 as FYNNEI. Trimming stripped 8 bases from V and 3 bases from J, with 19 bases between. The CDR3 DNA follows: TGTGCCAGCTCGATTAGGAGGAGGGGCGACACCGGGGAGCTGTTTTTT. Protein: CASSIRRRGDTGELFF.

This clone came up once. The J gene is TRBJ2-3, the V gene TRBV18; 7 positions agree with TRBD1. The CDR3 contains 16 residues. V was clipped by 4 bases and J by 0 bases; unmatched bases: 7. Germline CDR1 and CDR2: KGHSH and LQKENI. Here the CDR3 DNA reads TGTGCCAGCTCACTTACCGGGACAGCTAGCACAGATACGCAGTATTTT. Protein sequence: CASSLTGTASTDTQYF.

V and J are TRBV2 and TRBJ1-2; D gene ambiguous. CDR3 size: 13 residues. Germline CDR1 is SNHLY and CDR2 is FYNNEI. V lost 0 bases and J 4 bases, leaving 6 bases between the germline ends. The CDR3 sequence is CASSEAYSYGYTF. The CDR3 nucleotides read TGTGCCAGCAGTGAAGCATACAGCTATGGCTACACCTTC.

The rearrangement joins TRBV9 to TRBJ2-1, with 13 bases that match TRBD2. This CDR3 is built from 16 residues. V shed 6 bases, J shed 8 bases, and the junction held 11 bases outside the gene matches. Germline CDR1 and CDR2: SGDLS and YYNGEE. The CDR3 DNA reads TGTGCCAGCACAGCCGGGACTAGCGGGATAATCGATGAGCAGTTCTTC. This codes for CASTAGTSGIIDEQFF.

This clone was recorded once. This rearrangement joins TRBV4-3 to TRBJ2-5; D is possibly TRBD2 (6 bases). Germline CDR1 is LGHNA and CDR2 is YSLEER. V lost 0 bases, J lost 1 base, and 9 bases lay in between. The CDR3 extends over 15 amino acids. The CDR3: CASSQDRDFQETQYF. In DNA form, the CDR3 reads TGCGCCAGCAGCCAAGACAGGGACTTCCAAGAGACCCAGTACTTC.

This chain connects TRBV2 to TRBJ1-5; D ambiguous. V shed 8 bases and J shed 1 base, with 6 bases lying between them. This CDR3 contains 12 residues. Germline loops: CDR1 SNHLY, CDR2 FYNNEI. CDR3: CASHESNQPQHF. CDR3 in DNA: TGTGCCAGCCATGAGAGCAATCAGCCCCAGCATTTT.

J is TRBJ1-5 and V is TRBV19; no clear D gene. The V gene lost 5 bases and the J gene lost 6 bases, with 11 bases spanning the gap. This CDR3 has 13 amino acids. Germline V gene data show CDR1 as LNHDA and CDR2 as SQIVND (reference sequence). In DNA, the CDR3 is TGTGCCAGTAGTCGCCCCCCCGGTCAGCCCCAGCATTTT. Translation: CASSRPPGQPQHF. The full variable domain, in which reference TRBV19 and TRBJ1-5 provide the parts outside the CDR3, is DGGITQSPKYLFRKEGQNVTLSCEQNLNHDAMYWYRQDPGQGLRLIYYSQIVNDFQKGDIAEGYSVSREKKESFPLTVTSAQKNPTAFYLCASSRPPGQPQHFGDGTRLSIL.

The chain uses TRBV6-5 and TRBJ2-7, with 12 bases fitting TRBD2. This CDR3 has 13 amino acids. Germline V gene sequence: CDR1 MNHEY, CDR2 SVGAGI. J was trimmed by 2 bases and V by 7 bases; bases with no gene match: 0. The CDR3 region is CASTSGRAYEQYF. CDR3 nucleotides: TGTGCCAGCACTAGCGGGAGGGCCTACGAGCAGTACTTC.

This clone was observed a single time. The rearrangement links TRBV15 to TRBJ1-4; 7 positions agree with TRBD1. The trim removed 2 bases at V and 6 bases at J, leaving 9 bases unmatched. This CDR3 has 16 residues. Germline values: CDR1 LNHNV, CDR2 YYDKDF (reference sequence). CDR3 DNA: TGTGCCACCAGCAGATCCCAGGGGGTGGGGGATGAAAAACTGTTTTTT. It specifies CATSRSQGVGDEKLFF.

This chain connects TRBV27 to TRBJ2-5, with D possibly TRBD1 on 6 matching bases. Between the trimmed V and J ends, which lost 5 bases and 3 bases, there was a span of 13 bases. Germline V gene data show CDR1 as MNHEY and CDR2 as SMNVEV (reference sequence). The CDR3 length is 14 residues. The CDR3 reads CASSRGYSKETQYF. For the CDR3, the DNA is TGTGCCAGCAGTAGGGGGTACTCGAAAGAGACCCAGTACTTC.

This sequence joins TRBV19 and TRBJ1-1; D call uncertain. Germline lookup yields CDR1 LNHDA and CDR2 SQIVND (reference sequence). V was trimmed by 0 bases and J by 6 bases, leaving 11 bases between them. The CDR3 is 14 amino acids. DNA for the CDR3: TGTGCCAGTAGTATAGATATTACAGAACCTGAAGCTTTCTTT. Encoded protein: CASSIDITEPEAFF.

The V and J genes are TRBV1 and TRBJ1-2; the table names TRBD1, a call not compared with the DNA. TRBV1 is marked as a pseudogene. This CDR3 has 12 residues. The CDR3 DNA is TGCACCAGCAGTCCACAGGGGGAGGGCTACACCTTC. Its translation is CTSSPQGEGYTF.

A few counts support this clone. The chain combines TRBV7-5 with TRBJ2-6; TRBD2, the table's D call, was not compared with the DNA. TRBV7-5 is a documented pseudogene. This CDR3 has 17 amino acids. CDR3 bases: TGTGCCAGAAGCCCGGAGGGGAGTATGTCTGGGGCCAACGTCCTGACTTTC. Translation gives CARSPEGSMSGANVLTF.

J is TRBJ2-7 and V is TRBV2, with 7 bases matching TRBD2. J gave up 4 bases and V 3 bases, and 9 bases lay outside the gene matches. The germline gives CDR1 SNHLY, CDR2 FYNNEI. The CDR3 covers 15 residues. CDR3 coding DNA: TGTGCCAGCAGTGAGCGGGGAGGGAATTTTTACGAGCAGTACTTC. Protein: CASSERGGNFYEQYF. The complete variable domain, with remaining parts taken from reference TRBV2 and TRBJ2-7, reads EPEVTQTPSHQVTQMGQEVILRCVPISNHLYFYWYRQILGQKVEFLVSFYNNEISEKSEIFDDQFSVERPDGSNFTLKIRSTKLEDSAMYFCASSERGGNFYEQYFGPGTRLTVT.

The chain uses TRBV6-6 and TRBJ2-7; D not certain. Germline assignment: CDR1 MNHNY and CDR2 SVGAGI (reference sequence). This CDR3 spans 11 amino acids. The V gene lost 5 bases and the J gene lost 4 bases, with 6 bases spanning the gap. The CDR3 region is CASSDTYEQYF. The CDR3 nucleotides are TGTGCCAGCAGTGATACTTACGAGCAGTACTTC.

The chain uses TRBV5-4 and TRBJ2-1; maybe TRBD2 (5 bases). The CDR3 has 11 residues. Trimming removed 4 bases from V and 10 bases from J, with 9 bases in between. The germline gives CDR1 SGHNT, CDR2 YYREEE (reference sequence). For the CDR3, the DNA is TGTGCCAGCAGCGGAAGCGGCGAGCAGTTCTTC. Its protein product is CASSGSGEQFF. Filled out from reference TRBV5-4 and TRBJ2-1, the complete variable domain reads ETGVTQSPTHLIKTRGQQVTLRCSSQSGHNTVSWYQQALGQGPQFIFQYYREEENGRGNFPPRFSGLQFPNYSSELNVNALELDDSALYLCASSGSGEQFFGPGTRLTVL.

The J gene is TRBJ1-3, the V gene TRBV13; D is perhaps TRBD1 (6 bases). Trimming cost V 1 base and J 4 bases, with 11 bases left between them. CDR1 and CDR2 from the germline V gene are PRHDT and FYEKMQ (reference sequence). CDR3 length: 15 residues. The CDR3 DNA sequence: TGTGCCAGCAGCTTAGACAGGGTAGGAGGAAACACCATATATTTT. This gives the protein CASSLDRVGGNTIYF.

The gene calls are TRBV7-2 and TRBJ2-7; tentative D call: TRBD1 (6 bases). Germline loops: CDR1 SGHTA, CDR2 FQGNSA. The CDR3 runs 14 residues. With 5 bases removed from V and 3 bases from J, the gap between germline ends came to 14 bases. The CDR3 coding sequence is TGTGCCAGCAGCCTCTCGACAGGCGGCTACGAGCAGTACTTC. Amino acids: CASSLSTGGYEQYF.

This rearrangement joins TRBV6-5 to TRBJ2-5; no definite D call. CDR3 length equals 14 residues. The germline V gene has CDR1 MNHEY and CDR2 SVGAGI. The germline V and J ends were trimmed by 9 bases and 5 bases, with 19 bases remaining between them. The CDR3: CASYFGPPGETQYF. The CDR3, as DNA: TGTGCCAGTTATTTTGGCCCCCCCGGGGAGACCCAGTACTTC.

The CDR3 sequence is CASSSRLPTGELFF. In DNA, the CDR3 is TGTGCCAGCAGCTCTCGTCTACCCACCGGGGAGCTGTTTTTT. This chain connects TRBV11-1 to TRBJ2-2; D is unclear. This CDR3 has 14 amino acids. Between the trimmed V and J ends, which lost 4 bases and 4 bases, there was a span of 10 bases. Germline lookup yields CDR1 SGHAT and CDR2 FQDESV (reference sequence).

The chain uses TRBV6-6 and TRBJ1-3; weak D call: TRBD1 (5 bases). The CDR3 consists of 14 residues. The germline gives CDR1 MNHNY, CDR2 SVGAGI (reference sequence). Trimming took off 7 bases at V and 0 bases at J, with 10 bases between the two ends. The CDR3: CASNGGGSGNTIYF. Written as DNA, the CDR3 is TGTGCCAGCAACGGCGGGGGCTCTGGAAACACCATATATTTT.

This chain joins TRBV29-1 and TRBJ2-1, with D possibly matching TRBD1 (6 bases). CDR1 is SQVTM, CDR2 ANQGSEA, per germline. V lost 5 bases, J lost 6 bases, and 20 bases lay in between. The CDR3 has 15 residues. As DNA, the CDR3 is TGCAGCGTTCGTAGGGGGTCGCAGGGCCCCAATGAGCAGTTCTTC. This encodes CSVRRGSQGPNEQFF.

The J gene is TRBJ2-7, the V gene TRBV5-4, with 11 nucleotides matching TRBD2. There are 15 residues in the CDR3. Germline V gene lookup returns CDR1 SGHNT and CDR2 YYREEE (reference sequence). V trimming: 4 bases; J trimming: 4 bases; junction bases outside the gene matches: 7. The CDR3, as DNA: TGTGCCAGCAGCGGTAGACTAGCGGGACAATACGAGCAGTACTTC. This codes for CASSGRLAGQYEQYF.

The chain employs TRBV7-2 and TRBJ2-3, with 9 bases identical to TRBD2. The V gene end was trimmed by 2 bases and the J gene end by 3 bases; junction bases not matched to a gene: 6. The germline V gene encodes CDR1 SGHTA and CDR2 FQGNSA. The CDR3 spans 16 residues. The CDR3 region has the DNA TGTGCCAGCAGCTTAATGGCGGGAGGGCCTACAGATACGCAGTATTTT. This translates into CASSLMAGGPTDTQYF. Combining the CDR3 with reference TRBV7-2 and TRBJ2-3 gives the whole variable domain GAGVSQSPSNKVTEKGKDVELRCDPISGHTALYWYRQSLGQGLEFLIYFQGNSAPDKSGLPSDRFSAERTGGSVSTLTIQRTQQEDSAVYLCASSLMAGGPTDTQYFGPGTRLTVL.